These T cell receptor beta chains were read from a single sample in a study of cytomegalovirus exposure and HLA in healthy donors. Some clones are missing from TCRdb's copy, which holds only in-frame ones; the method was immunoSEQ multiplex PCR. The table shows roughly 190,000 clones, with roughly a tenth occurring only once. Material: PBMCs. These receptors all stem from a woman in her twenties or thirties in good health and CMV-seropositive. CDR3s include the opening cysteine and the closing phenylalanine or tryptophan. D genes are given only for firm matches. Expanded clones get a size class; other rows say once, few or many, or leave the size out.

clone_size: .; v_call: TRBV18; d_call: .; j_call: TRBJ2-7; cdr3_aa: CASSLQPGTYEQYF; cdr3_nt: TGTGCCAGCTCCCTCCAGCCAGGGACCTACGAGCAGTACTTC
clone_size: few; v_call: TRBV2; d_call: TRBD1; j_call: TRBJ1-2; cdr3_aa: CASSEGQGRNTF; cdr3_nt: TGTGCCAGCAGTGAGGGACAGGGAAGGAACACCTTC
clone_size: few; v_call: TRBV7-6; d_call: TRBD2; j_call: TRBJ2-5; cdr3_aa: CASSLGPSGEETQYF; cdr3_nt: TGTGCCAGCAGCTTAGGGCCTAGCGGGGAAGAGACCCAGTACTTC
clone_size: few; v_call: TRBV6-5; d_call: TRBD1; j_call: TRBJ1-3; cdr3_aa: CASLTLGTGGNTIYF; cdr3_nt: TGTGCCAGCCTTACTCTGGGGACAGGTGGAAACACCATATATTTT
clone_size: .; v_call: TRBV11-2; d_call: TRBD2; j_call: TRBJ2-1; cdr3_aa: CASSFLGRGSYNEQFF; cdr3_nt: TGTGCCAGCAGCTTCCTTGGGCGGGGGTCCTACAATGAGCAGTTCTTC
clone_size: .; v_call: TRBV7-9; d_call: .; j_call: TRBJ2-5; cdr3_aa: CASSWGLADLQETQYF; cdr3_nt: TGTGCCAGCAGCTGGGGGCTAGCGGATCTCCAAGAGACCCAGTACTTC
clone_size: .; v_call: TRBV30; d_call: .; j_call: TRBJ2-1; cdr3_aa: CAWSVVDEQFF; cdr3_nt: TGTGCCTGGAGTGTTGTCGATGAGCAGTTCTTC
clone_size: few; v_call: TRBV27; d_call: .; j_call: TRBJ1-5; cdr3_aa: CASSRSGVQPQHF; cdr3_nt: TGTGCCAGCAGTCGATCAGGGGTCCAGCCCCAGCATTTT
clone_size: few; v_call: TRBV5-1; d_call: .; j_call: TRBJ1-4; cdr3_aa: CASSLFSGVAEKLFF; cdr3_nt: TGCGCCAGCAGCTTGTTTTCCGGAGTGGCTGAAAAACTGTTTTTT
clone_size: few; v_call: TRBV7-9; d_call: .; j_call: TRBJ2-2; cdr3_aa: CASSPLRAGGELFF; cdr3_nt: TGTGCCAGCAGCCCGTTACGGGCGGGCGGGGAGCTGTTTTTT
clone_size: few; v_call: TRBV6-6; d_call: TRBD1; j_call: TRBJ2-7; cdr3_aa: CASSWTGMTYEQYF; cdr3_nt: TGTGCCAGCAGCTGGACAGGGATGACCTACGAGCAGTACTTC
clone_size: .; v_call: TRBV5-1; d_call: TRBD1; j_call: TRBJ2-6; cdr3_aa: CASSLAPRTGPGANVLTF; cdr3_nt: TGCGCCAGCAGCTTGGCCCCCAGGACAGGGCCTGGGGCCAACGTCCTGACTTTC
clone_size: .; v_call: TRBV5-1; d_call: TRBD2; j_call: TRBJ2-7; cdr3_aa: CASSPLGGRAGEQYF; cdr3_nt: TGCGCCAGCAGCCCTCTGGGGGGGAGGGCTGGTGAGCAGTACTTC
clone_size: few; v_call: TRBV5-1; d_call: .; j_call: TRBJ2-3; cdr3_aa: CASRTGYSSTDTQYF; cdr3_nt: TGCGCCAGCAGAACGGGATATTCTAGCACAGATACGCAGTATTTT
clone_size: few; v_call: TRBV2; d_call: .; j_call: TRBJ2-7; cdr3_aa: CASSNYRDTYEQYF; cdr3_nt: TGTGCCAGCAGTAACTACAGGGACACCTACGAGCAGTACTTC
clone_size: .; v_call: TRBV19; d_call: .; j_call: TRBJ1-2; cdr3_aa: CASSIVAANYGYTF; cdr3_nt: TGTGCCAGTAGTATAGTGGCAGCTAACTATGGCTACACCTTC
clone_size: few; v_call: TRBV5-5; d_call: TRBD2; j_call: TRBJ2-7; cdr3_aa: CASSLLTSGFDEQYF; cdr3_nt: TGTGCCAGCAGCTTGTTAACTAGCGGATTTGACGAGCAGTACTTC
clone_size: .; v_call: TRBV7-8; d_call: TRBD2; j_call: TRBJ2-3; cdr3_aa: CASSFLGLAGGSTDTQYF; cdr3_nt: TGTGCCAGCAGCTTTCTCGGGCTAGCGGGAGGTTCCACAGATACGCAGTATTTT
clone_size: few; v_call: TRBV27; d_call: TRBD2; j_call: TRBJ2-1; cdr3_aa: CASSPWTSGRQISYNEQFF; cdr3_nt: TGTGCCAGCAGTCCCTGGACTAGCGGGAGGCAGATCTCCTACAATGAGCAGTTCTTC
clone_size: .; v_call: TRBV5-5; d_call: TRBD2; j_call: TRBJ2-7; cdr3_aa: CASSYNAGRDEQYF; cdr3_nt: TGTGCCAGCAGCTATAATGCCGGGAGGGACGAGCAGTACTTC
clone_size: few; v_call: TRBV9; d_call: .; j_call: TRBJ2-5; cdr3_aa: CASSVGGTQETQYF; cdr3_nt: TGTGCCAGCAGCGTAGGAGGAACCCAAGAGACCCAGTACTTC
clone_size: .; v_call: TRBV5-1; d_call: TRBD2; j_call: TRBJ2-3; cdr3_aa: CASSKESGSNTDTQYF; cdr3_nt: TGCGCCAGCAGCAAAGAAAGCGGGAGCAACACAGATACGCAGTATTTT
clone_size: .; v_call: TRBV27; d_call: TRBD1; j_call: TRBJ2-7; cdr3_aa: CASSLRTGVSYEQYF; cdr3_nt: TGTGCCAGCAGTTTACGGACAGGGGTGTCCTACGAGCAGTACTTC
clone_size: .; v_call: TRBV4-1; d_call: .; j_call: TRBJ2-3; cdr3_aa: CASSPRKLSSTDTQYF; cdr3_nt: TGCGCCAGCAGTCCTAGGAAATTGTCTAGTACAGATACGCAGTATTTT
clone_size: few; v_call: TRBV5-1; d_call: .; j_call: TRBJ1-2; cdr3_aa: CASSSDLDSYGYTF; cdr3_nt: TGCGCCAGCAGCTCAGACTTGGACAGCTATGGCTACACCTTC
clone_size: .; v_call: TRBV30; d_call: TRBD1; j_call: TRBJ2-7; cdr3_aa: CALDRGSYEQYF; cdr3_nt: TGTGCCTTGGACAGGGGAAGCTACGAGCAGTACTTC
clone_size: few; v_call: TRBV7-9; d_call: .; j_call: TRBJ1-2; cdr3_aa: CASSLGGADGYTF; cdr3_nt: TGTGCCAGCAGCTTGGGCGGGGCTGATGGCTACACCTTC
clone_size: .; v_call: TRBV6-5; d_call: TRBD1; j_call: TRBJ2-7; cdr3_aa: CASTPGQGLREQYF; cdr3_nt: TGTGCCAGCACTCCGGGACAGGGTCTGCGGGAGCAGTACTTC
clone_size: few; v_call: TRBV12-5; d_call: TRBD2; j_call: TRBJ2-3; cdr3_aa: CASGTSGLITDTQYF; cdr3_nt: TGTGCTAGTGGCACTAGCGGGCTAATCACAGATACGCAGTATTTT
clone_size: few; v_call: TRBV12-2; d_call: .; j_call: TRBJ2-1; cdr3_aa: CASRPGTSGRGGNEQFF; cdr3_nt: TGTGCAAGTCGCCCCGGGACTAGCGGGAGAGGAGGCAATGAGCAGTTCTTC
clone_size: few; v_call: TRBV10-1; d_call: TRBD2; j_call: TRBJ2-1; cdr3_aa: CASSESIPPSGSLDEQFF; cdr3_nt: TGCGCCAGCAGTGAGTCGATTCCCCCTAGCGGGAGTCTCGATGAGCAGTTCTTC